This is a list of T cell receptor beta chains from one sample in a study of cytomegalovirus exposure and HLA in healthy donors. The assay was immunoSEQ multiplex PCR, and TCRdb's table has in-frame clones only and misses some. The sample shows about 180,000 clones, 65% to 80% of them seen only once. The material sequenced was PBMCs. The source is a woman aged 25 to 45 in good health and CMV-seropositive. Each CDR3 is given with its conserved first and last residue. D genes are given only for firm matches. Size is omitted from some rows. Given values are once, few, many or a class for expanded clones.

j_gene: TRBJ1-3; d_gene: NA; v_gene: TRBV25-1; abundance: NA; CDR3aa: CASRETGIDSGNTIYF
j_gene: TRBJ2-2; d_gene: NA; v_gene: TRBV2; abundance: NA; CDR3aa: CASRRGLPAGELFF
j_gene: TRBJ2-7; d_gene: TRBD1; v_gene: TRBV28; abundance: NA; CDR3aa: CACVDRGAGEQYF
j_gene: TRBJ1-6; d_gene: TRBD1; v_gene: TRBV6-1; abundance: few; CDR3aa: CASSEVQGQSPLHF
j_gene: TRBJ2-3; d_gene: TRBD2; v_gene: TRBV7-3; abundance: once; CDR3aa: CASSFGRGGFDTQYF
j_gene: TRBJ1-5; d_gene: TRBD1; v_gene: TRBV6-1; abundance: NA; CDR3aa: CASSGTGRNQPQHF
j_gene: TRBJ2-3; d_gene: NA; v_gene: TRBV11-2; abundance: NA; CDR3aa: CASSGRTVSTDTQYF
j_gene: TRBJ1-2; d_gene: TRBD1; v_gene: TRBV11-2; abundance: NA; CDR3aa: CASSFQGAGGYTF
j_gene: TRBJ2-1; d_gene: TRBD1; v_gene: TRBV10-1; abundance: NA; CDR3aa: CASSRGQNNEQFF
j_gene: TRBJ1-5; d_gene: NA; v_gene: TRBV5-6; abundance: NA; CDR3aa: CASSSVEHGGNQPQHF
j_gene: TRBJ2-1; d_gene: TRBD2; v_gene: TRBV5-1; abundance: NA; CDR3aa: CASSLGLAGYNEQFF
j_gene: TRBJ2-2; d_gene: NA; v_gene: TRBV11-2; abundance: NA; CDR3aa: CASSLELANTGELFF
j_gene: TRBJ1-6; d_gene: NA; v_gene: TRBV11-3; abundance: few; CDR3aa: CASSLDSLNSPLHF
j_gene: TRBJ1-2; d_gene: TRBD1; v_gene: TRBV25-1; abundance: NA; CDR3aa: CASSVGTAYGYTF
j_gene: TRBJ2-1; d_gene: TRBD2; v_gene: TRBV6-6; abundance: NA; CDR3aa: CASSLAGGVYNEQFF
j_gene: TRBJ1-1; d_gene: NA; v_gene: TRBV28; abundance: few; CDR3aa: CASSFGRGEAFF
j_gene: TRBJ2-4; d_gene: NA; v_gene: TRBV7-2; abundance: NA; CDR3aa: CASSLDSGLAKNIQYF
j_gene: TRBJ2-4; d_gene: NA; v_gene: TRBV7-3; abundance: NA; CDR3aa: CASSLDSQNIQYF
j_gene: TRBJ2-7; d_gene: TRBD2; v_gene: TRBV6-5; abundance: few; CDR3aa: CASSSPRSGVYEQYF
j_gene: TRBJ2-5; d_gene: NA; v_gene: TRBV7-2; abundance: NA; CDR3aa: CASSSGQIQETQYF
j_gene: TRBJ2-7; d_gene: TRBD2; v_gene: TRBV6-6; abundance: NA; CDR3aa: CASSYLAGEIYEQYF
j_gene: TRBJ2-7; d_gene: NA; v_gene: TRBV7-9; abundance: NA; CDR3aa: CSSSQADYEQYF
j_gene: TRBJ1-6; d_gene: NA; v_gene: TRBV7-9; abundance: NA; CDR3aa: CASSLTSVSFNSPLHF
j_gene: TRBJ1-5; d_gene: TRBD1; v_gene: TRBV12-5; abundance: NA; CDR3aa: CASGPGGGQPQHF
j_gene: TRBJ1-2; d_gene: NA; v_gene: TRBV28; abundance: NA; CDR3aa: CASSLALAGPSGYTF
j_gene: TRBJ1-4; d_gene: TRBD1; v_gene: TRBV11-3; abundance: NA; CDR3aa: CASSPRTGGGEKLFF